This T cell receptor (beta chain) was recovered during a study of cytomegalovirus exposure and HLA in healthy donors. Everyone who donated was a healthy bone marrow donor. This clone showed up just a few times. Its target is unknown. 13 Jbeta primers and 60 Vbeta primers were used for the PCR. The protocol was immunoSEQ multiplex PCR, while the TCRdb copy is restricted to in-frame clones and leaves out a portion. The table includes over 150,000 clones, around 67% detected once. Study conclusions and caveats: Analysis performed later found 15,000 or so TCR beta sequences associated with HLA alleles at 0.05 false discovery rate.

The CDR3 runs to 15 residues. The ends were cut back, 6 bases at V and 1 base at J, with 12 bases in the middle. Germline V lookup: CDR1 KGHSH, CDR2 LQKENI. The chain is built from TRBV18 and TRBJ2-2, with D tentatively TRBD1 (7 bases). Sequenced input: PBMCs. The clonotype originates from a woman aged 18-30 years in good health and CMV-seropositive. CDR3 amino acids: CASSRGTVNTGELFF. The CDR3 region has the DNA TGTGCCAGCTCCCGGGGGACAGTGAACACCGGGGAGCTGTTTTTT.